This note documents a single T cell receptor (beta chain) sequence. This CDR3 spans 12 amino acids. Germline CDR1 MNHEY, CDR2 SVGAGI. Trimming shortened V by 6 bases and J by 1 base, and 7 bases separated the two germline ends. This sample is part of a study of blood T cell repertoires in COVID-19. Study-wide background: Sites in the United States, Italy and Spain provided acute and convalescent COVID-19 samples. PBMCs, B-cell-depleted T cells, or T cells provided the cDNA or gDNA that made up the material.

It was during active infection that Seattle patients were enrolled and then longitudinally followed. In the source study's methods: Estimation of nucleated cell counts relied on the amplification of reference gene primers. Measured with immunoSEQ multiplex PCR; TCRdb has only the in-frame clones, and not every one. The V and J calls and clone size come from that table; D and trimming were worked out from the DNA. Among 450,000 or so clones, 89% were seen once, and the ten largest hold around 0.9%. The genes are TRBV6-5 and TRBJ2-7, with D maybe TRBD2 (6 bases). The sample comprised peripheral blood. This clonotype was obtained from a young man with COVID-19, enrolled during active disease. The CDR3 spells CASRAGSYEQYF. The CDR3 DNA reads TGTGCCAGCAGGGCGGGGTCCTACGAGCAGTACTTC.